This T cell receptor (beta chain) is from a study of blood T cell repertoires in COVID-19. For the study at large: Researchers got acute and convalescent COVID-19 samples from the United States, Italy and Spain. From T cells, B-cell-depleted T cells, or PBMCs came the material, which was cDNA or gDNA.

The germline gives CDR1 SQVTM, CDR2 ANQGSEA. The CDR3 has 12 amino acids. J was trimmed by 7 bases and V by 5 bases; bases with no gene match: 7. As handled by the study authors: Reference gene primer amplification gave estimated nucleated cell counts. Repertoires were generated with immunoSEQ multiplex PCR, while TCRdb's copy carries only in-frame clones and drops some. V and J calls plus clone size are reproduced from that table; the DNA served to infer D and trimming. The table records 300,000 or so clones, roughly 90% of them present only once. Seattle-derived patients entered the study during active infection and were followed longitudinally.

The sequence was collected from a woman younger than 45 with COVID-19, enrolled during active disease. The sequencing sample was made of peripheral blood. The chain employs TRBV29-1 and TRBJ1-1; TRBD1 matches at 7 bases. CDR3 nucleotide sequence: TGCAGCGTTCGGGACAGTAGTTTTGAAGCTTTCTTT. Residues: CSVRDSSFEAFF.